This TCR beta chain was recovered during a study of blood T cell repertoires in COVID-19. Study context: There were acute and convalescent COVID-19 samples, and they came from the United States, Italy and Spain. The cDNA or gDNA used as material had been derived from T cells, B-cell-depleted T cells, or PBMCs.

The length of the CDR3 is 14 residues. The ends lost 3 bases at V and 7 bases at J; junction bases unmatched: 7. CDR1 and CDR2 from the germline V gene are MNHNY and SVGAGI (reference sequence). Authors' analysis steps: Reference gene primer amplification gave nucleated cell count estimates. Method: immunoSEQ multiplex PCR; TCRdb's copy keeps in-frame clones and lacks some. The V and J calls and clone size were taken over from that table, and D and trimming were inferred from the DNA. This table holds approximately 150,000 clones, 82% found once. The J gene is TRBJ2-7, the V gene TRBV6-6; 9 nucleotides align to TRBD2. The sequence came from a human donor with acute or convalescent COVID-19. The donor label of this sample is uncertain. Material: peripheral blood. CDR3 sequence reads: CASSYTRSGGEQYF. As DNA, the CDR3 is TGTGCCAGCAGTTATACCCGTAGCGGGGGTGAGCAGTACTTC.